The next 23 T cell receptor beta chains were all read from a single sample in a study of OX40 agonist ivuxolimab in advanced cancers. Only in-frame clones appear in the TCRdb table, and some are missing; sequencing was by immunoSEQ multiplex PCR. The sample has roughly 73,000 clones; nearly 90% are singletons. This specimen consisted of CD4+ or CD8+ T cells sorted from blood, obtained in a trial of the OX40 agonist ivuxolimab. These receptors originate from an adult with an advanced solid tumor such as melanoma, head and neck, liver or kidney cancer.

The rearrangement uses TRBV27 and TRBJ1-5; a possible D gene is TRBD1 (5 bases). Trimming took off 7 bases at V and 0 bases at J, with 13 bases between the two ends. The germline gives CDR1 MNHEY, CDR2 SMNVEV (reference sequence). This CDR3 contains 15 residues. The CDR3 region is CASNLVGVSNQPQHF. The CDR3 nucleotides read TGTGCCAGCAACCTGGTGGGGGTTAGCAATCAGCCCCAGCATTTT.

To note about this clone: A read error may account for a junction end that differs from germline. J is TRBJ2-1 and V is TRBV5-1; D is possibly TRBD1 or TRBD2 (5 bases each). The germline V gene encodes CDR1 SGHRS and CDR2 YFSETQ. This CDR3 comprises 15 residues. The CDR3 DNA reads TGCGCCAGCAGCTCCTCCGGGACCTCCGACAATGAGCAGTTCTTC. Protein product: CASSSSGTSDNEQFF.

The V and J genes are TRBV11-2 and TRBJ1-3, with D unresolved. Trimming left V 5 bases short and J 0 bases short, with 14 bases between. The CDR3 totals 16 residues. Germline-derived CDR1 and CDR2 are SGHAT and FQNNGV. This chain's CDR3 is CASSTHWALSGNTIYF. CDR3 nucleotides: TGTGCCAGCAGCACTCATTGGGCACTCTCTGGAAACACCATATATTTT.

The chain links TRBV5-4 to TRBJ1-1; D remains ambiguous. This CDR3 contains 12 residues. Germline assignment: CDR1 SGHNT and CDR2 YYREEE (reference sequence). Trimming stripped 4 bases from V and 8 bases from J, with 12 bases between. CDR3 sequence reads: CASSRADDEAFF. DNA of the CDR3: TGTGCCAGCAGCAGAGCCGACGACGAAGCTTTCTTT.

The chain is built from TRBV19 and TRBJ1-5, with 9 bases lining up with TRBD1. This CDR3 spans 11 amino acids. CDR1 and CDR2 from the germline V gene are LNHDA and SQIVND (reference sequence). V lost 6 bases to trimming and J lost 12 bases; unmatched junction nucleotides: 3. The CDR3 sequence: CASSRDRVQHF. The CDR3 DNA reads TGTGCCAGTAGCCGGGACAGGGTCCAGCATTTT. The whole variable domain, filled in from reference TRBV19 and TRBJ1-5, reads DGGITQSPKYLFRKEGQNVTLSCEQNLNHDAMYWYRQDPGQGLRLIYYSQIVNDFQKGDIAEGYSVSREKKESFPLTVTSAQKNPTAFYLCASSRDRVQHFGDGTRLSIL.

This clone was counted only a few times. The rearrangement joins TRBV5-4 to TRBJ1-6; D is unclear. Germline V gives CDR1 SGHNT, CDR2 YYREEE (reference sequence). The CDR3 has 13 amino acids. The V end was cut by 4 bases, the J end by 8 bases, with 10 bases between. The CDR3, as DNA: TGTGCCAGCAGCCCCTTCCGGGATTCACCCCTCCACTTT. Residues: CASSPFRDSPLHF. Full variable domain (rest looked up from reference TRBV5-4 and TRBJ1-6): ETGVTQSPTHLIKTRGQQVTLRCSSQSGHNTVSWYQQALGQGPQFIFQYYREEENGRGNFPPRFSGLQFPNYSSELNVNALELDDSALYLCASSPFRDSPLHFGNGTRLTVT.

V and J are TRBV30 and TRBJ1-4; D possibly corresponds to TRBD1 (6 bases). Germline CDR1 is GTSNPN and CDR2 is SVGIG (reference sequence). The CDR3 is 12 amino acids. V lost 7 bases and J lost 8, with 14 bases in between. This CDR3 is CALGGQFEKLFF. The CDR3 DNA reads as TGTGCCTTAGGGGGTCAGTTCGAAAAACTGTTTTTT.

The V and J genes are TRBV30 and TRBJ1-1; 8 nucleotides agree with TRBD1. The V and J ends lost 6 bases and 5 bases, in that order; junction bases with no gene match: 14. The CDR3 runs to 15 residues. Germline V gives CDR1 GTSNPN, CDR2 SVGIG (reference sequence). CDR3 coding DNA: TGTGCCTGCCTAGGACAGGGCCGAACCGGAACTGAAGCTTTCTTT. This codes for CACLGQGRTGTEAFF.

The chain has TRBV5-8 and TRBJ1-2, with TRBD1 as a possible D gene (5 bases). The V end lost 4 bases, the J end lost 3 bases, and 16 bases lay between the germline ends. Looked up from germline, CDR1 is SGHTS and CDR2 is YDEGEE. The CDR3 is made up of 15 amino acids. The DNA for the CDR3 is TGTGCCAGCAGCCCCCGACAGCCTGGGGACTATGGCTACACCTTC. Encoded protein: CASSPRQPGDYGYTF.

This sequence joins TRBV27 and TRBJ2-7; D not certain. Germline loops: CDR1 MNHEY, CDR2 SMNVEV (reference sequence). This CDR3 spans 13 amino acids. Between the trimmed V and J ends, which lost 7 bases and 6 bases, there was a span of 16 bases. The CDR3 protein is CASTPRYSGEQYF. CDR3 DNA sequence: TGTGCCAGCACCCCCCGGTACAGTGGCGAGCAGTACTTC.

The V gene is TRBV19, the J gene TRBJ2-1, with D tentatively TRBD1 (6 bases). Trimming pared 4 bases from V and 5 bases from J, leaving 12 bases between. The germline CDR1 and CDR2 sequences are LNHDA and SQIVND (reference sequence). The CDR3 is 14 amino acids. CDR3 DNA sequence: TGTGCCAGTAGTACCAGGGGCCGAGACAATGAGCAGTTCTTC. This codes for CASSTRGRDNEQFF.

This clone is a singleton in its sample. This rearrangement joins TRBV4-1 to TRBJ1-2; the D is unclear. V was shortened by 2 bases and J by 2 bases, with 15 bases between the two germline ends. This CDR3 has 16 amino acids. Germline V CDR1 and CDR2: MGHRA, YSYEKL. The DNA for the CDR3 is TGCGCCAGCAGCCAACCGAGCTCGACGGTGAACTATGGCTACACCTTC. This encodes CASSQPSSTVNYGYTF.

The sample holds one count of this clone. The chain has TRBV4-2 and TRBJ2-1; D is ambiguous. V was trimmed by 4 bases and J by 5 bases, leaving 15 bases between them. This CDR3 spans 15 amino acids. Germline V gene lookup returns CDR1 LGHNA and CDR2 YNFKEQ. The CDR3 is CASSPDPGTHNEQFF. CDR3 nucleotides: TGTGCCAGCAGCCCAGACCCCGGAACCCACAATGAGCAGTTCTTC.

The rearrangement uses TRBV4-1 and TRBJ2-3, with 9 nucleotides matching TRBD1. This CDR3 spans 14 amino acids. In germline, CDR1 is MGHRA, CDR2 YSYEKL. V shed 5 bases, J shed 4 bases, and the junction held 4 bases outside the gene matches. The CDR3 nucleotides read TGCGCCAGCAGCACAGGGGGCTTCGCAGATACGCAGTATTTT. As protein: CASSTGGFADTQYF.

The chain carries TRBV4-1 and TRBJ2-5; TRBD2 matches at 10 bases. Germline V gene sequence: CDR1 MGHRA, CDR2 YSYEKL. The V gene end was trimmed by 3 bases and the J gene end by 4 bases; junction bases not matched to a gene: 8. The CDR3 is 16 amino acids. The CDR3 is CASSQRSSGSGETQYF. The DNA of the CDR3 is TGCGCCAGCAGCCAGCGCTCTAGCGGGAGCGGAGAGACCCAGTACTTC.

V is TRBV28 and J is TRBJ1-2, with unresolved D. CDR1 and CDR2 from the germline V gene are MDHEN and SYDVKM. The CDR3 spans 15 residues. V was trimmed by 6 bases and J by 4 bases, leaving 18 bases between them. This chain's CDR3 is CASSYAEPAFYGYTF. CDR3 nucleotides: TGTGCCAGCAGCTATGCGGAGCCCGCGTTCTATGGCTACACCTTC.

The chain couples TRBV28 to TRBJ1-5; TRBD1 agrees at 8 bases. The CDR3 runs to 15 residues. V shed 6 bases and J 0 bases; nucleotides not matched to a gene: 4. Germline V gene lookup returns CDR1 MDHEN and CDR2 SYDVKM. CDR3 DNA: TGTGCCAGCAGGGACAGGGTTTATAGCAATCAGCCCCAGCATTTT. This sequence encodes CASRDRVYSNQPQHF. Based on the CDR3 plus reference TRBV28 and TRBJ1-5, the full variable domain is DVKVTQSSRYLVKRTGEKVFLECVQDMDHENMFWYRQDPGLGLRLIYFSYDVKMKEKGDIPEGYSVSREKKERFSLILESASTNQTSMYLCASRDRVYSNQPQHFGDGTRLSIL.

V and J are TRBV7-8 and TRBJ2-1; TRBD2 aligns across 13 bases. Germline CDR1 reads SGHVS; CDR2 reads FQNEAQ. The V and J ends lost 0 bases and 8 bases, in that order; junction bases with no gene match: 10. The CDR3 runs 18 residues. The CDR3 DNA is TGTGCCAGCAGCTTAGCACGACTAGCGGGAGGACCCGCAGATGAGCAGTTCTTC. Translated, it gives CASSLARLAGGPADEQFF.

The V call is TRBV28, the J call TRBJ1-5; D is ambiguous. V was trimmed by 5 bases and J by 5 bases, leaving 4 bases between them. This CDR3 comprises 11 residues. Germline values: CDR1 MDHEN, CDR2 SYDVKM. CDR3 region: CASSTYQPQHF. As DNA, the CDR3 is TGTGCCAGCAGTACGTATCAGCCCCAGCATTTT.

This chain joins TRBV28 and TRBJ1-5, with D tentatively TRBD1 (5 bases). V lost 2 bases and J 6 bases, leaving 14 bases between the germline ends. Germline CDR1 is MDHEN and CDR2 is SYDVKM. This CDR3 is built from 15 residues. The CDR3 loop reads CASSLNPLGGQPQHF. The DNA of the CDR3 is TGTGCCAGCAGTTTAAATCCCCTTGGGGGTCAGCCCCAGCATTTT.

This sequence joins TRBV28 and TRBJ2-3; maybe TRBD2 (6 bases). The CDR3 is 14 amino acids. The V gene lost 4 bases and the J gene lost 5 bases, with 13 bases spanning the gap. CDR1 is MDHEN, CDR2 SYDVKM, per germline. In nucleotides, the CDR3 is TGTGCCAGCAGTTCCAGGACTACCCAAGATACGCAGTATTTT. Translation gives CASSSRTTQDTQYF.

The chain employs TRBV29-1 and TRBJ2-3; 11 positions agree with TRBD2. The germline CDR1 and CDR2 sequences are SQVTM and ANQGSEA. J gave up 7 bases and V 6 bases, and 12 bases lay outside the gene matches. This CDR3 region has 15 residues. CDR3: CSVYPSSGGKYTQYF. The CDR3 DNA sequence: TGCAGCGTGTACCCGTCTAGCGGGGGGAAATATACGCAGTATTTT.

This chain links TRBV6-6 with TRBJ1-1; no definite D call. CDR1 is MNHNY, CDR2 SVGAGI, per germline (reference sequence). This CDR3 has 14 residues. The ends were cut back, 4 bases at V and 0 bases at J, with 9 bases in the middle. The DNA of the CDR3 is TGTGCCAGCAGTTCAAACCTACTGAACACTGAAGCTTTCTTT. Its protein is CASSSNLLNTEAFF.